A selection of T cell receptor beta chains follows, all from one sample in a study of cytomegalovirus exposure and HLA in healthy donors. Only in-frame clones appear in the TCRdb table, and some are missing; sequencing was by immunoSEQ multiplex PCR. This sample has some 200,000 clones, with 79% found just once. The specimen sequenced was PBMCs. The receptors were gathered from a girl aged 10-17 years in good health and CMV-seropositive. The conserved cysteine and the conserved F or W are not part of the CDR3 here. The order of the fields is V gene, J gene, CDR3 protein.

v_call: TRBV7-2; j_call: TRBJ2-7; cdr3_aa: ASSLAIGLVGTNYEQY
v_call: TRBV6-1; j_call: TRBJ1-1; cdr3_aa: ASSDYRNTEAF
v_call: TRBV5-4; j_call: TRBJ2-3; cdr3_aa: ASSSPLLAGGPSDTQY
v_call: TRBV10-1; j_call: TRBJ1-1; cdr3_aa: ASKAGQRFFLNTEAF
v_call: TRBV11-2; j_call: .; cdr3_aa: ASTPTGGSYEQY
v_call: TRBV6-1; j_call: TRBJ2-5; cdr3_aa: ASIAGVGETQY
v_call: TRBV7-2; j_call: TRBJ2-5; cdr3_aa: ASSGDREETQY
v_call: TRBV29-1; j_call: TRBJ1-1; cdr3_aa: SALPTGKATEAF
v_call: TRBV5-4; j_call: TRBJ2-2; cdr3_aa: ASSLIQSNTGELF
v_call: TRBV6-5; j_call: TRBJ2-7; cdr3_aa: ASISQDRENEQY